This T cell receptor beta chain was profiled in a study of PD-1 blockade in classical Hodgkin lymphoma. This clone came up a few times. Every patient had relapsed following autologous stem cell transplantation, and cohorts differed in brentuximab vedotin exposure. Data came from immunoSEQ multiplex PCR; TCRdb stores just in-frame clones and leaves some out. The top ten clones hold 9.5% to 12% of a sample with 43,000 or so clones, around 70% of them seen once. This CDR3 has 15 amino acids. The germline V gene encodes CDR1 SEHNR and CDR2 FQNEAQ (reference sequence). V was shortened by 1 base and J by 4 bases, with 12 bases between the two germline ends.

This chain links TRBV7-9 with TRBJ2-3; possibly TRBD2 for D (7 bases). Sequencing was performed on peripheral blood mononuclear cells (PBMCs), taken at baseline. This sequence originates from a human donor with classical Hodgkin lymphoma. The CDR3 spells CASSLGGGGPDTQYF. The CDR3 bases are TGTGCCAGCAGCTTAGGGGGCGGGGGCCCAGATACGCAGTATTTT.